One and the same sample provided the 17 T cell receptor beta chains below, sequenced in a study of chemoradiotherapy in HPV16-positive cancers. Clones were sequenced by immunoSEQ multiplex PCR, and TCRdb holds only the in-frame ones, with some missing. The sample comprises around 9,800 clones, 65% to 75% of which are singletons, and less than 45% rests with the top ten. The specimen was obtained from a patient who underwent chemoradiotherapy. These TCRs come from a human donor with HPV-associated anogenital cancer.

This clone was found a few times. The CDR3 loop is CASSTPGVAEAFF. Written as DNA, the CDR3 is TGTGCCAGCAGCACCCCAGGTGTCGCTGAAGCTTTCTTT. J is TRBJ1-1 and V is TRBV7-9, with D hard to call. This CDR3 is built from 13 residues. V lost 5 bases and J 6 bases, leaving 13 bases between the germline ends. The V gene's germline CDR1 is SEHNR and CDR2 FQNEAQ (reference sequence).

The genes are TRBV5-1 and TRBJ1-1; D ambiguous. V was shortened by 0 bases and J by 6 bases, with 12 bases between the two germline ends. The CDR3 spans 14 residues. Germline V CDR1 and CDR2: SGHRS, YFSETQ. The DNA for the CDR3 is TGCGCCAGCAGCTTGGTGTCGGGGAGCGCTGAAGCTTTCTTT. This gives the protein CASSLVSGSAEAFF.

The chain couples TRBV4-3 to TRBJ2-1, with 9 bases identical to TRBD2. This CDR3 has 16 residues. Germline CDR1 is LGHNA and CDR2 is YSLEER. With 4 bases clipped from V and 0 bases from J, the junction kept 4 bases outside the gene matches. CDR3 residues: CASSLRAGGSYNEQFF. The CDR3 bases are TGCGCCAGCAGCCTCCGAGCGGGGGGCTCCTACAATGAGCAGTTCTTC.

The chain links TRBV15 to TRBJ1-1; no clear D. Germline lookup yields CDR1 LNHNV and CDR2 YYDKDF (reference sequence). The CDR3 length is 13 residues. V dropped 0 bases and J dropped 7 bases, with 9 bases sitting between them. CDR3 region: CATSRDGKYEAFF. DNA of the CDR3: TGTGCCACCAGCAGAGATGGGAAATATGAAGCTTTCTTT. The full variable domain, rest sourced from reference TRBV15 and TRBJ1-1, is DAMVIQNPRYQVTQFGKPVTLSCSQTLNHNVMYWYQQKSSQAPKLLFHYYDKDFNNEADTPDNFQSRRPNTSFCFLDIRSPGLGDTAMYLCATSRDGKYEAFFGQGTRLTVV.

The chain has TRBV14 and TRBJ2-2; no clear D gene. The CDR3 runs 13 residues. Germline CDR1 SGHDN, CDR2 FVKESK. The germline V and J ends were trimmed by 0 bases and 7 bases, with 6 bases remaining between them. DNA of the CDR3: TGTGCCAGCAGCCAAGATTGGCTCGGGGAGCTGTTTTTT. This gives the protein CASSQDWLGELFF.

The V gene is TRBV5-4, the J gene TRBJ1-5, with D unresolved. Germline-derived CDR1 and CDR2 are SGHNT and YYREEE (reference sequence). Deletions cut 0 bases from V and 2 bases from J, with 9 bases between. The CDR3 contains 15 residues. CDR3 DNA: TGTGCCAGCAGCTTGGATACTGTGGGCAATCAGCCCCAGCATTTT. Translated, it gives CASSLDTVGNQPQHF.

The rearrangement links TRBV2 to TRBJ1-1; D gene uncertain. Germline values: CDR1 SNHLY, CDR2 FYNNEI. V was pared by 4 bases and J by 7 bases, with 7 bases between. The CDR3 contains 11 residues. CDR3 in amino acids: CASSGWDEAFF. In DNA, the CDR3 is TGTGCCAGCAGTGGTTGGGATGAAGCTTTCTTT.

The CDR3 DNA sequence: TGCGCCAGCAGCTTGGTGCCCCTTCAGGAGACCCAGTACTTC. Protein product: CASSLVPLQETQYF. This chain connects TRBV5-1 to TRBJ2-5; D unresolved. This CDR3 region has 14 residues. Trimming took off 0 bases at V and 5 bases at J, with 11 bases between the two ends. Germline loops: CDR1 SGHRS, CDR2 YFSETQ.

The sample holds a few counts of this clone. The rearrangement links TRBV6-5 to TRBJ1-4; D is perhaps TRBD1 (5 bases). CDR3 size: 14 residues. Germline CDR1 MNHEY, CDR2 SVGAGI. Deletions cut 0 bases from V and 8 bases from J, with 10 bases between. The CDR3 reads CASSYSGRVEKLFF. CDR3 DNA: TGTGCCAGCAGTTACTCCGGCAGGGTGGAAAAACTGTTTTTT.

The V gene is TRBV7-8, the J gene TRBJ2-1; weak D call: TRBD2 (6 bases). The germline V gene encodes CDR1 SGHVS and CDR2 FQNEAQ. The CDR3 spans 17 residues. V lost 6 bases, J lost 0 bases, and 18 bases lay in between. CDR3 nucleotide sequence: TGTGCCAGCAGGGAGCTATGGCGGGGAGGCTCCTACAATGAGCAGTTCTTC. Translating it yields CASRELWRGGSYNEQFF.

This clone has just one count. The chain uses TRBV6-4 and TRBJ2-1; D is possibly TRBD2 (6 bases). V was pared by 0 bases and J by 9 bases, with 12 bases between. Germline V CDR1 and CDR2: MRHNA, SNTAGT. CDR3 size: 14 residues. The CDR3 protein is CASSDSDSGPEQFF. Here the CDR3 DNA reads TGTGCCAGCAGTGACTCTGATAGCGGCCCTGAGCAGTTCTTC.

The rearrangement joins TRBV10-2 to TRBJ2-1; TRBD2 is a possible D gene (5 bases). Trimming left V 5 bases short and J 4 bases short, with 9 bases between. The CDR3 consists of 13 residues. Germline V gene sequence: CDR1 WSHSY, CDR2 SAAADI. The CDR3: CASSWTVYNEQFF. The CDR3 bases are TGCGCCAGCAGTTGGACTGTATACAATGAGCAGTTCTTC.

The chain uses TRBV4-1 and TRBJ1-2; TRBD1 matches 12 bases. The CDR3 consists of 18 residues. The V gene's germline CDR1 is MGHRA and CDR2 YSYEKL. J lost 3 bases, V lost 3 bases, and 11 bases had no gene match. Here the CDR3 DNA reads TGCGCCAGCAGCCAGGACCCCACCGGGACAGGGGGCGACTATGGCTACACCTTC. It yields the protein CASSQDPTGTGGDYGYTF.

This clone was observed a single time. The J gene is TRBJ1-1, the V gene TRBV5-1, with D perhaps TRBD1 (5 bases). The germline V gene encodes CDR1 SGHRS and CDR2 YFSETQ. The ends were cut back, 3 bases at V and 4 bases at J, with 10 bases in the middle. The CDR3 is 13 residues long. For the CDR3, the DNA is TGCGCCAGCAGCTCGCGAGGGGTCACTGAAGCTTTCTTT. Translating it yields CASSSRGVTEAFF.

This clone was seen a single time. The chain combines TRBV15 with TRBJ1-1; maybe TRBD1 (5 bases). V lost 4 bases and J lost 6, with 12 bases in between. The CDR3 has 13 amino acids. Germline-derived CDR1 and CDR2 are LNHNV and YYDKDF (reference sequence). CDR3 sequence: CATSKGTTPEAFF. CDR3 in DNA: TGTGCCACCAGCAAGGGGACCACGCCTGAAGCTTTCTTT. The variable domain in full, completed from reference TRBV15 and TRBJ1-1, reads DAMVIQNPRYQVTQFGKPVTLSCSQTLNHNVMYWYQQKSSQAPKLLFHYYDKDFNNEADTPDNFQSRRPNTSFCFLDIRSPGLGDTAMYLCATSKGTTPEAFFGQGTRLTVV.

The count of this clone is one. The genes are TRBV4-3 and TRBJ2-2, with 11 bases aligning to TRBD2. The germline V gene has CDR1 LGHNA and CDR2 YSLEER. V trimming: 1 base; J trimming: 4 bases; junction bases outside the gene matches: 2. The CDR3 is 16 residues long. Written as DNA, the CDR3 is TGCGCCAGCAGCCAAGTAGCGGGGGGGCGCACCGGGGAGCTGTTTTTT. Translation: CASSQVAGGRTGELFF.

In this sample, this clone turned up a few times. The chain has TRBV6-4 and TRBJ2-2, with D tentatively TRBD2 (6 bases). Looked up from germline, CDR1 is MRHNA and CDR2 is SNTAGT. The CDR3 sequence is 14 residues long. The ends were cut back, 0 bases at V and 5 bases at J, with 7 bases in the middle. The CDR3 nucleotides are TGTGCCAGCAGTGACTCTGGGGGGACCGGGGAGCTGTTTTTT. This translates into CASSDSGGTGELFF.